This T cell receptor (beta chain) was recovered during a study of neoadjuvant nivolumab and ipilimumab in lung cancer (dated by TCRdb to 2018 to 2020). Background on the whole study: In the NEOSTAR trial, nivolumab was administered intravenously at 3 mg/kg on days 1, 15 and 29, and the combination arm also received ipilimumab 1 mg/kg on day 1 only. In the trial, around 43 patients with operable NSCLC were treated, of whom 23 were randomized to nivolumab monotherapy and around 20 to nivolumab plus ipilimumab. The major pathologic response (MPR) rate in the intention-to-treat population in each study arm was designated as the primary trial endpoint. Matched pretherapy and resected tumor pairs were analyzed for seven patients, of whom four received nivolumab and three received nivolumab plus ipilimumab. TCR repertoires were compared between pretherapy (baseline) peripheral blood and tumors resected at surgery after neoadjuvant immune checkpoint blockade. Study-wide findings and limitations: No significant correlation was found between TCR clonality and pathologic tumor regression, and only one major-pathologic-response sample was available for the clonality analysis. A small number of samples was subjected to TCR sequencing. TCR richness in pretherapy blood showed a positive correlation with richness in tumors resected after neoadjuvant therapy (Spearman R of about 0.82). Tumor T-cell richness and clonality rose from pretherapy to surgery in three of three dual-therapy tumors but in only two of four nivolumab-treated tumors. Greater TCR richness and clonality were observed in resected tumors than in tumor-adjacent uninvolved lung, and increases were observed in more dual-therapy-treated tumors.

The CDR3 goes from the cysteine to the phenylalanine over 14 residues. Only the CDR3 DNA is retained, 42 bases long and in frame from the first base. From V the trimming removes 3 bases and from J it removes 4 bases, while the gene matches leave 6 bases of the junction unaccounted for. The germline V gene specifies WSHSY as CDR1 and SAAADI as CDR2. Read against the paper, the sample's time point label means: at surgical resection after neoadjuvant nivolumab +/- ipilimumab. The samples were taken from NEOSTAR, a phase 2 randomized trial in operable NSCLC that tested neoadjuvant nivolumab or nivolumab plus ipilimumab, followed by surgery. At resection, tumor-adjacent uninvolved lung was collected and used as a matched non-tumor comparison for resected tumor TCR repertoires. Notes on this clone: Its antigen is not yet known. No much larger clone exists at a distance of one base, and base qualities are not known.

The library was produced with the immunoSEQ multiplex PCR assay. The study's processing was this. Richness and clonality were used to summarize the repertoires, and clones that significantly expanded or contracted between pre- and post-therapy samples were identified. The immuneACCESS repertoire file appears here via TCRdb, limited to in-frame rearrangements. These files lack a portion of the clones; in checked studies, under half of the deficit traces to unresolved V genes, and the cause of the others is not known. From that table come the V and J calls and clone size; the DNA was used to work out D and trimming. The sample contains around 7,700 clones, roughly 83% of them found a single time. Of the sample, approximately 6.7% is held by the ten largest clones.

The TCR comes from an adult with non-small cell lung cancer. The rearrangement combines TRBV10-2 with TRBJ2-7; TRBD1 lines up with 7 middle nucleotides. The material was adjacent normal lung tissue, obtained after neoadjuvant nivolumab, alone or with ipilimumab, at or shortly before surgery. Here is the DNA: TGCGCCAGCAGTGAAGGGACAGTTGTTTACGAGCAGTACTTC. This yields the protein CASSEGTVVYEQYF.